The TCR beta chain under discussion was sequenced for a study of control samples from healthy donors and cancer patients. Profiled with immunoSEQ multiplex PCR; TCRdb holds only in-frame clones, not every one. The sample contains roughly 130,000 clones, around 93% of which appear only once. Germline V gene sequence: CDR1 LGHDT, CDR2 YNNKEL (reference sequence). The CDR3 runs to 14 residues. Trimming left V 6 bases short and J 4 bases short, with 13 bases between. V gene TRBV3-1 (or the pseudogene TRBV3-2) combines with J gene TRBJ1-3, with D perhaps matching TRBD1 (5 bases). This receptor was obtained from a man between 18 and 29 years old in good health. Input material: blood. The chain's CDR3 is CASRPGAGGNTIYF. The CDR3 region has the DNA TGTGCCAGCAGACCCGGTGCAGGGGGAAACACCATATATTTT.